A single sample is the source of the 2 T cell receptor beta chains below, sequenced in a study of control samples from healthy donors and cancer patients. TCRdb keeps only in-frame clones here, not all; method: immunoSEQ multiplex PCR. The repertoire holds hundreds of thousands of clones, with about 93% as singletons. The sample taken for sequencing was PBMCs. Every receptor here comes from a man in his forties with head and neck cancer.

This chain uses TRBV28 with TRBJ2-7; either TRBD1 or TRBD2 may fit D (7 bases each). The germline V gene has CDR1 MDHEN and CDR2 SYDVKM. This CDR3 is built from 20 residues. Trimming stripped 1 base from V and 0 bases from J, with 25 bases between. Written as DNA, the CDR3 is TGTGCCAGCAGTTTATCGGCAGGGGGAGGGCCCGTTTTCTTCTCCTACGAGCAGTACTTC. Translated, it gives CASSLSAGGGPVFFSYEQYF.

The chain couples TRBV19 to TRBJ2-2, with 9 bases that match TRBD1. Per germline, CDR1 LNHDA and CDR2 SQIVND (reference sequence). V dropped 3 bases and J dropped 1; count of bases not matched to a gene: 9. The CDR3 is 18 residues long. In DNA, the CDR3 is TGTGCCAGTAGTATCCCCCCTTGGGGACAGGGGAACACCGGGGAGCTGTTTTTT. Translating gives CASSIPPWGQGNTGELFF.